The clone carrying this T cell receptor beta chain was found a few times. The CDR3 is 15 amino acids. CDR1 is MDHEN and CDR2 is SYDVKM in the germline V gene. With 5 bases clipped from V and 6 bases from J, the junction kept 12 bases outside the gene matches. This sample was taken from a study of cytomegalovirus exposure and HLA in healthy donors. Researchers ran the PCR with 60 Vbeta and 13 Jbeta primers. Sequencing used immunoSEQ multiplex PCR; TCRdb keeps in-frame clones, though not all of them. The profile covers about 52,000 clones, with about three quarters appearing a single time and approximately 2.7% taken by the ten largest.

This TCR was recovered from a young man in good health and CMV-seronegative. Sequencing was carried out using PBMCs. The genes are TRBV28 and TRBJ2-7; 8 bases map to TRBD2. The CDR3 here is CASSLSTGGHREQYF. CDR3 sequence (DNA): TGTGCCAGCAGTCTTAGCACGGGAGGGCATCGCGAGCAGTACTTC.